The rows below give T cell receptor beta chains drawn from one sample of a study of T-cell memory formation after mild COVID-19. Each CDR3 protein is one row after TCRdb ran MiXCR on the 5' RACE reads. The sample lists a few hundred thousand distinct CDR3 sequences; roughly 19% were seen once. The sample consisted of PBMCs or a T cell subset sorted from them (not recorded which). The source of these receptors is a man aged 18 to 30 who had mild COVID-19 (a few samples of this study predate the infection). Cell type and time point are not known. Both conserved end residues are part of each CDR3. The D gene is left open where the match is weak. Clone size is stated in some rows and not others, as once, few, many or a class when expanded.

j_call clone_size v_call d_call cdr3_length cdr3_aa cdr3_nt
TRBJ2-1 NA TRBV7-3 NA 14 CASSSSSKVNEQFF TGTGCCAGCAGCTCCTCTAGTAAGGTCAATGAGCAGTTCTTC
TRBJ2-7 NA TRBV4-3 NA 13 CASSQVLEGEQYF TGCGCCAGCAGCCAAGTACTGGAAGGCGAGCAGTACTTC
TRBJ1-6 few TRBV10-3 NA 13 CAINSGRRSPLHF TGTGCCATCAACTCGGGACGGAGGTCACCCCTCCACTTT
TRBJ1-1 NA TRBV27 TRBD1 14 CASSPGQGLAEAFF TGTGCCAGCAGCCCGGGACAGGGGTTGGCTGAAGCTTTCTTT
TRBJ1-1 NA TRBV7-9 NA 12 CASSPGTDEAFF TGTGCCAGCAGCCCCGGGACCGATGAAGCTTTCTTT
TRBJ2-7 few TRBV6-5 NA 15 CASSYSGVGSYEQYF TGTGCCAGCAGTTACTCAGGGGTAGGGTCCTACGAGCAGTACTTC
TRBJ1-1 few TRBV6-1 NA 13 CASSRGADTEAFF TGTGCCAGCAGCCGGGGAGCGGACACTGAAGCTTTCTTT
TRBJ2-7 NA TRBV12-5 NA 18 CASGLVLTGRRALDEQYF TGTGCTAGTGGTTTGGTACTTACTGGGCGTAGGGCATTGGACGAGCAGTACTTC
TRBJ2-3 NA TRBV20-1 TRBD2 13 CSAFSGGARTQYF TGCAGTGCTTTTAGCGGGGGGGCTCGAACGCAGTATTTT
TRBJ2-3 NA TRBV20-1 NA 14 CSAKGQPSTDTQYF TGCAGTGCTAAAGGACAGCCTAGCACAGATACGCAGTATTTT
TRBJ1-4 NA TRBV20-1 NA 11 CSATPEEKLFF TGCAGTGCTACTCCGGAAGAAAAACTGTTTTTT
TRBJ2-5 NA TRBV5-1 TRBD2 13 CASWTSGEETQYF TGCGCCAGCTGGACTAGCGGAGAAGAGACCCAGTACTTC
TRBJ1-2 NA TRBV12-3/TRBV12-4 NA 12 CASSVRGGGYTF TGTGCCAGCAGCGTAAGGGGCGGCGGCTACACCTTC
TRBJ2-1 few TRBV20-1 TRBD2 14 CSAPGLAAYNEQFF TGCAGTGCGCCGGGACTAGCGGCCTACAATGAGCAGTTCTTC
TRBJ2-5 NA TRBV12-3/TRBV12-4 NA 13 CASSGVNQETQYF TGTGCCAGCAGTGGGGTAAACCAAGAGACCCAGTACTTC
TRBJ2-2 few TRBV7-9 TRBD1 14 CASSHGTVAGELFF TGTGCCAGCAGCCACGGGACAGTCGCCGGGGAGCTGTTTTTT
TRBJ2-4 NA TRBV6-1 NA 14 CASSQGLAKNIQYF TGTGCCAGCAGTCAGGGACTAGCCAAAAACATTCAGTACTTC
TRBJ1-2 NA TRBV9 NA 12 CASRGWGLGYTF TGTGCCAGCAGGGGTTGGGGGCTTGGCTACACCTTC
TRBJ2-3 NA TRBV5-4 NA 14 CASSLWLSTDTQYF TGTGCCAGCAGCTTGTGGCTCAGCACAGATACGCAGTATTTT
TRBJ1-2 NA TRBV7-8 NA 14 CASSAPGIPDGYTF TGTGCCAGCAGCGCCCCCGGGATTCCGGATGGCTACACCTTC
TRBJ1-2 few TRBV12-3/TRBV12-4 NA 12 CATTGGHGGYTF TGTGCCACGACTGGGGGGCACGGTGGCTACACCTTC
TRBJ2-2 NA TRBV28 TRBD2 16 CASSYGLAGGIGELFF TGTGCCAGCAGCTACGGACTAGCGGGGGGGATCGGGGAGCTGTTTTTT
TRBJ2-1 many TRBV5-1 NA 17 CASSGTRSAWGYNEQFF TGCGCCAGCAGCGGAACCAGATCAGCGTGGGGGTACAATGAGCAGTTCTTC
TRBJ2-5 few TRBV20-1 TRBD2 13 CSFLAGGPEAQYF TGCAGTTTCCTAGCGGGGGGGCCGGAGGCCCAGTACTTC
TRBJ1-2 NA TRBV6-6 TRBD1 15 CASSLRTGGVSGYTF TGTGCCAGCAGTCTACGGACAGGGGGGGTTAGCGGCTACACCTTC
TRBJ2-3 few TRBV5-6 NA 13 CASSPTGRDTQYF TGTGCCAGCAGCCCGACAGGGAGGGATACGCAGTATTTT
TRBJ2-3 NA TRBV7-8 TRBD2 14 CASNPAGGTDTQYF TGTGCCAGCAATCCCGCGGGGGGCACAGATACGCAGTATTTT
TRBJ2-2 NA TRBV7-9 NA 13 CARTGPNTGELFF TGTGCCAGAACAGGGCCGAACACCGGGGAGCTGTTTTTT
TRBJ2-3 NA TRBV12-3/TRBV12-4 NA 13 CASAKGAADTQYF TGTGCCAGCGCCAAGGGAGCTGCAGATACGCAGTATTTT
TRBJ2-1 NA TRBV24-1 NA 17 CATSASLGPLGFDEQFF TGTGCCACCAGTGCATCCTTGGGACCTTTGGGTTTCGATGAGCAGTTCTTC
TRBJ2-2 NA TRBV28 TRBD1 14 CASSTGTGTGELFF TGTGCCAGCAGCACCGGGACAGGGACCGGGGAGCTGTTTTTT
TRBJ1-2 NA TRBV5-5 TRBD1 16 CASSSPGQGASYGYTF TGTGCCAGCAGCTCACCGGGACAGGGGGCTTCCTATGGCTACACCTTC
TRBJ2-4 few TRBV27 NA 14 CASSPTVAKNIQYF TGTGCCAGCAGCCCGACAGTAGCCAAAAACATTCAGTACTTC
TRBJ2-1 few TRBV7-9 NA 12 CAGTGHYNEQFF TGTGCCGGGACGGGGCACTACAATGAGCAGTTCTTC
TRBJ2-3 few TRBV27 TRBD1 16 CASSQGGRTGAITQYF TGTGCCAGCAGTCAGGGGGGTAGGACAGGGGCTATTACGCAGTATTTT
TRBJ2-2 NA TRBV20-1 NA 14 CSATQGPNTGELFF TGCAGTGCTACGCAGGGGCCAAACACCGGGGAGCTGTTTTTT
TRBJ1-3 NA TRBV20-1 NA 12 CSGIAGGNTIYF TGCAGTGGAATAGCAGGGGGAAACACCATATATTTT
TRBJ1-6 NA TRBV14 TRBD1 17 CASSRYQGQATNSPLHF TGTGCCAGCAGCCGCTACCAAGGACAGGCCACAAATTCACCCCTCCACTTT
TRBJ2-1 few TRBV7-2 NA 14 CASSFGGPGGEQFF TGTGCCAGCAGTTTCGGAGGGCCCGGCGGCGAGCAGTTCTTC
TRBJ2-7 NA TRBV25-1 TRBD1 14 CASSSTGGAYEQYF TGTGCCAGCAGCTCGACAGGGGGAGCCTACGAGCAGTACTTC
TRBJ2-7 NA TRBV18 TRBD2 16 CASSPPLAGSSFVQYF TGTGCCAGCTCGCCGCCTTTAGCGGGGAGCAGTTTCGTGCAGTACTTC
TRBJ1-1 few TRBV18 NA 15 CASSPIILKGTEAFF TGTGCCAGCTCACCAATCATTCTTAAGGGAACTGAAGCTTTCTTT
TRBJ2-3 few TRBV7-3 NA 17 CASSSSPGDEVPDTQYF TGTGCCAGCAGCTCGAGCCCCGGGGATGAGGTTCCAGATACGCAGTATTTT
TRBJ2-1 few TRBV9 TRBD1 12 CASSTTGAEQFF TGTGCCAGCAGCACAACAGGGGCTGAGCAGTTCTTC